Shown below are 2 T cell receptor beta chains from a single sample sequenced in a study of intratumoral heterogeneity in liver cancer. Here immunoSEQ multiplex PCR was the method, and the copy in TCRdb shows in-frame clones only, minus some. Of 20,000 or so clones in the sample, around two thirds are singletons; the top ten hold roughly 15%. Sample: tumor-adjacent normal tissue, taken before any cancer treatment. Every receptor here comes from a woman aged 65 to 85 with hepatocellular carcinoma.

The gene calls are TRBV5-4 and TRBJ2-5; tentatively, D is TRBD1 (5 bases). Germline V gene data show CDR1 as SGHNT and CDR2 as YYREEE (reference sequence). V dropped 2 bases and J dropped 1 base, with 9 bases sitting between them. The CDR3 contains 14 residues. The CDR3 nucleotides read TGTGCCAGCAGCTTCGCAGGGCCCCAAGAGACCCAGTACTTC. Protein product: CASSFAGPQETQYF.

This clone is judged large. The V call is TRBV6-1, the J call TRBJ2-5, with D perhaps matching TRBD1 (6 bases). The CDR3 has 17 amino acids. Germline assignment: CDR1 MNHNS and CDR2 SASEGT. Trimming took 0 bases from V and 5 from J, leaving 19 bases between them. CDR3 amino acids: CASSEAQRQGILETQYF. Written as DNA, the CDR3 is TGTGCCAGCAGTGAAGCGCAACGGCAGGGGATTTTGGAGACCCAGTACTTC.